This record concerns one T cell receptor (beta chain) sequence. V lost 6 bases, J lost 4 bases, and 8 bases stayed unmatched. Germline V gene lookup returns CDR1 LNHDA and CDR2 SQIVND (reference sequence). CDR3 length equals 14 residues. This specimen belongs to a study of T cell changes during pregnancy in multiple sclerosis. Produced via immunoSEQ multiplex PCR; TCRdb's table is partial and in-frame only. The sample holds under 50,000 clones, under 90% seen once. The specimen comprised peripheral blood, sampled in the first trimester of pregnancy. The receptor was derived from a female donor in good health, enrolled as a control in a pregnancy study. The rearrangement links TRBV19 to TRBJ1-2; 7 positions match TRBD1. CDR3 sequence: CASSRQGLSYGYTF. As DNA, the CDR3 is TGTGCCAGTAGCAGACAGGGTTTGAGCTATGGCTACACCTTC.